This TCR beta chain is from a study of spatial heterogeneity in lung cancer (dated by TCRdb to about 2019). For context, the study as a whole: Samples were obtained from 72 patients with early-stage, untreated non-small cell lung cancer from the lung TRACERx cohort. Follow-up PBMC samples were sequenced whenever the samples were available, and the median time to follow-up was around 2 years after resection. Beta-chain transcripts were consistently detected in greater numbers than alpha-chain transcripts, which likely reflected higher beta-chain transcript abundance. In the raw uncorrected reads, each unique combination of TCR and UMI appeared more than ten times on average. TCR alpha and beta repertoires were quantitatively compared across multiple tumor regions, matched nontumor lung and blood in non-small cell lung cancer. Nonsynonymous mutation counts, determined by whole-exome sequencing of tumor tissue, were related to TCR repertoire features. At surgery, 220 tumor regions, 64 matched nontumor lung samples and 56 PBMC samples were TCR-sequenced for both alpha and beta chains. The investigation overall reported the following: Additional single-cell paired TCR alpha and beta sequencing was considered necessary to confirm, at a functional level, the hypothesis that regional TCRs recognize regional mutations. Only roughly 15 patients were included in comparisons of baseline and follow-up blood repertoires. Ubiquitous expanded tumor TCRs were found in blood more often at tumor resection than at routine follow-up.

The CDR3 contains 13 residues, cysteine and phenylalanine counted. Just CDR3 DNA is preserved here, 39 bases in frame from base 1. Via the germline V gene (reference sequence), CDR1 is MNHEY and CDR2 SMNVEV. Trimming at the junction amounts to 0 bases on V and 3 bases on J, and the germline ends lie 6 bases apart. Libraries came from 5' RACE. Sequencer: NextSeq 500. In the TCR library protocol, a unique molecular identifier was attached to each TCR cDNA molecule so that PCR and sequencing errors could be corrected. The study's processing was this. TCR identification, UMI-based error correction and CDR3 extraction were all carried out with Decombinator tools. Expanded TCRs were defined as those above a frequency of 2 per 1,000, corresponding to the top 1% of the tumor frequency distribution. Renyi diversity was calculated using the R vegan package after each repertoire was subsampled 100 times to 5,000 TCRs. CDR3 similarity networks were built from amino acid triplet string-kernel similarity, connecting CDR3s with pairwise similarity above 0.82. Using fastp trimming at Q25 and MiXCR clonotype assembly, TCRdb reanalyzed the public sequencing data and kept in-frame beta chains. Rows with one shared CDR3 protein collapse into an entry with the most common genes and DNA. The V and J calls were determined by TCRdb, not by the authors. This sample lists tens of thousands of distinct CDR3 sequences; 12% were detected once. In total, the top ten clones hold 32% of the sample.

What the time point label conveys for this sample: blood at routine non-recurrence follow-up after resection. For TCR sequencing, whole RNA was extracted from tumor and nontumor lung tissue, or from cryopreserved PBMC samples, and no cell sorting was done. A patient was chosen for TCR sequencing only when enough RNA was available from at least two tumor regions. This clonotype showed up many times. What antigen it recognizes has not been identified. Nothing much larger sits one base from this clone, and base qualities are not available. The rearrangement combines TRBV27 with TRBJ2-7; the D gene cannot be named for sure. The sequence was collected from a male donor with early-stage non-small cell lung cancer. Sequencing used PBMCs, obtained at follow-up. This receptor has the CDR3 CASSLSSGYEQYF. Read as DNA, the sequence is TGTGCCAGCAGTTTATCGTCGGGCTACGAGCAGTACTTC.